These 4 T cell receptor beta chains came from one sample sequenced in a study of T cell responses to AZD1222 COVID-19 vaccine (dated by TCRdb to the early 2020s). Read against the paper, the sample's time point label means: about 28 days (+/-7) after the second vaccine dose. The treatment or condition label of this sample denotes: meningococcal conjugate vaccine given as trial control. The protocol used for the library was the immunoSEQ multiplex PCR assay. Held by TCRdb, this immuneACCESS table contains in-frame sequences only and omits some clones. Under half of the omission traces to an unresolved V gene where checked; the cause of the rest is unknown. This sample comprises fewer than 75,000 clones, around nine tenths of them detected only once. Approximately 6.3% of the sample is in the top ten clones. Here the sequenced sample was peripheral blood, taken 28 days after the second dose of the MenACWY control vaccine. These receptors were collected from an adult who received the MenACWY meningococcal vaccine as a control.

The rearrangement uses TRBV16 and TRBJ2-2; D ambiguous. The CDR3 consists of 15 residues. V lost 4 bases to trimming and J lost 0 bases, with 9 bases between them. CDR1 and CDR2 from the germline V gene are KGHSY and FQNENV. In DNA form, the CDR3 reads TGTGCCAGCAGCCCTTACTTCGCGAACACCGGGGAGCTGTTTTTT. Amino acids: CASSPYFANTGELFF.

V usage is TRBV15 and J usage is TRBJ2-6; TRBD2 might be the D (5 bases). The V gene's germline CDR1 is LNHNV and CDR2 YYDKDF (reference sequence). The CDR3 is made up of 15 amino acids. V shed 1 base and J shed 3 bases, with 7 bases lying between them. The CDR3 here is CATSRGRNGANVLTF. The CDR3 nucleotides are TGTGCCACCAGCAGAGGGAGGAATGGGGCCAACGTCCTGACTTTC.

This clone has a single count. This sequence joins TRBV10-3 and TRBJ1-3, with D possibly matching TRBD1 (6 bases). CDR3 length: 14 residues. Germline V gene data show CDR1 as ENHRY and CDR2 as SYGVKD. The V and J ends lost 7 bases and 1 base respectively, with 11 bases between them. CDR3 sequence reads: CAITQDSSGNTIYF. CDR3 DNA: TGTGCCATCACGCAGGACAGTTCTGGAAACACCATATATTTT.

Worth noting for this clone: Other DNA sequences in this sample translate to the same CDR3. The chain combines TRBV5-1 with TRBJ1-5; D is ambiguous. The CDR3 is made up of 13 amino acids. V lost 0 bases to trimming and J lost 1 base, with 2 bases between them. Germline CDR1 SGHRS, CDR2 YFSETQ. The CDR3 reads CASSLGSNQPQHF. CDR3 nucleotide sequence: TGCGCCAGCAGCTTGGGGAGCAATCAGCCCCAGCATTTT.